The T cell receptor (beta chain) under discussion was sequenced for a study of T cells in Graves' hyperthyroidism and ophthalmopathy. Germline CDR1 and CDR2: MNHEY and SVGEGT. The V segment lost 6 bases and the J segment 9 bases; nucleotides outside the gene matches: 10. The length of the CDR3 is 14 residues. Amplified TCR beta CDR3 regions came from RNA transcripts. When the TCR CDR3 underwent first-round RT-PCR, the HTBI primer set was used. In TCRdb, the multiplex PCR reads were re-called with MiXCR into one record per CDR3 protein. The sample gives hundreds of thousands of distinct CDR3 sequences, roughly 15% of which show up once; around 13% is in the top ten.

The source of this sequence is a woman in her 50s with Graves' ophthalmopathy. J is TRBJ2-1 and V is TRBV6-2 or TRBV6-3; 8 bases agree with TRBD1. The sample consisted of blood. The DNA of the CDR3 is TGTGCCAGCAGAACCGGACAGGGTATTCGTGAGCAGTTCTTC. Its protein product is CASRTGQGIREQFF.